The clone carrying this TCR beta chain was seen once. The sample is drawn from a study of blood T cell repertoires in COVID-19. Study-wide context: The United States, Italy and Spain provided the acute and convalescent COVID-19 samples. T cells, B-cell-depleted T cells, or PBMCs provided the cDNA or gDNA that served as material.

V lost 7 bases to trimming and J lost 1 base; unmatched junction nucleotides: 4. In germline, CDR1 is SNHLY, CDR2 FYNNEI. The CDR3 has 14 residues. In the original processing: Quantification of nucleated cells was approximated via reference gene primer amplification. The assay was immunoSEQ multiplex PCR, and TCRdb's table has in-frame clones only and misses some. V and J calls and clone size come straight from that table; D and trimming were deduced from the DNA. The sample has about 240,000 clones; 75% to 85% are singletons. The V call is TRBV2, the J call TRBJ2-1; 7 positions agree with TRBD2. The sequenced sample consisted of peripheral blood. The origin of this receptor is a woman aged 55 to 70 with active or convalescent COVID-19. In DNA, the CDR3 is TGTGCCAGCAAAGGAGCGGGGTCCTACAATGAGCAGTTCTTC. Protein: CASKGAGSYNEQFF.